Listed below are T cell receptor beta chains from one sample, sequenced in a study of cytomegalovirus exposure and HLA in healthy donors. Profiled with immunoSEQ multiplex PCR; TCRdb holds only in-frame clones, not every one. The repertoire holds roughly 130,000 clones, with about four fifths as singletons. Sequencing was done on a sample of PBMCs. Every receptor here comes from a male donor in good health and CMV-seropositive. CDR3s include the opening cysteine and the closing phenylalanine or tryptophan. The D gene is left open where the match is weak. Clone size is given for some rows only: seen once, a few or many times, or a class if the clone is expanded.

D,V,length,size,J,DNA,CDR3
-,TRBV28,14,-,TRBJ2-5,TGTGCCAGCAGTTTATCGGGCAGGGAAGAGACCCAGTACTTC,CASSLSGREETQYF
-,TRBV6-4,14,-,TRBJ2-2,TGTGCCAGCAGTCCGGACAGAGATTTCGGGGAGCTGTTTTTT,CASSPDRDFGELFF
-,TRBV13,15,-,TRBJ1-1,TGTGCCAGCAGCTTTGGGGTCCGGTGGGACACTGAAGTTTTCTTT,CASSFGVRWDTEVFF
-,TRBV6-6,15,once,TRBJ2-7,TGTGCCAGCAGCCCTTGGGCGACTAGCTCCTACGAGCAGTACTTC,CASSPWATSSYEQYF
TRBD2,TRBV6-6,15,-,TRBJ2-5,TGTGCCAGCAGTTACTCGAGCGGGAGGGGAGAGACCCAGTACTTC,CASSYSSGRGETQYF
-,TRBV7-2,17,-,TRBJ2-1,TGTGCCAGCAGCTTAGTCGCCGGTCCTAGCTCCTACAATGAGCAGTTCTTC,CASSLVAGPSSYNEQFF
-,TRBV7-3,13,few,TRBJ2-7,TGTGCCAGCAGCTCATCGGTGATCCACGAGCAGTACTTC,CASSSSVIHEQYF
-,TRBV11-2,17,once,TRBJ2-2,TGTGCCAGCAGCTTAGGTGGGGAGACCCTGAACACCGGGGAGCTGTTTTTT,CASSLGGETLNTGELFF
TRBD2,TRBV2,15,-,TRBJ2-7,TGTGCCAGCAGTATACAGCCAGCGGGAGTAGGGGAGCAGTACTTC,CASSIQPAGVGEQYF
-,TRBV30,13,-,TRBJ1-1,TGTGCCTGGAGGTCAGGGGTAGCCACTGAAGCTTTCTTT,CAWRSGVATEAFF
-,TRBV7-6,19,-,TRBJ2-3,TGTGCCAGCAGCCCAACAATTGAACTAGCCACTCATAGCACAGATACGCAGTATTTT,CASSPTIELATHSTDTQYF
TRBD2,TRBV7-9,15,-,TRBJ2-3,TGTGCCAGCATAGCCGAAGGGGTAGCGGGAGGTACGCAGTATTTT,CASIAEGVAGGTQYF
-,TRBV7-9,15,-,TRBJ2-7,TGTGCCAGCACCCTAGCGATGGGCTTCTCCTACGAGCAGTACTTC,CASTLAMGFSYEQYF
-,TRBV28,13,-,TRBJ2-1,TGTGCCACCACCCGAGGGGGATACAATGAGCAGTTCTTC,CATTRGGYNEQFF
-,TRBV5-4,16,-,TRBJ2-1,TGTGCCAGCAGCTGGCCTGGAGGTCCCCCCTACAATGAGCAGTTCTTC,CASSWPGGPPYNEQFF
-,TRBV28,15,-,TRBJ2-7,TGTGCCAGCAGTTCCGGAGGCCCCTCCTCCTACGAGCAGTACTTC,CASSSGGPSSYEQYF
-,TRBV27,14,-,TRBJ1-1,TGTGCCAGCAGGACAGTTCACTTGAACACTGAAGCTTTCTTT,CASRTVHLNTEAFF
-,TRBV27,13,-,TRBJ2-7,TGTGCCAGCAGTCCGGACCGGAGGTACGAGCAGTACTTC,CASSPDRRYEQYF
TRBD1,TRBV19,15,few,TRBJ2-2,TGTGCCAGTAATTACAGGGGGCGCGGGACCGGGGAGCTGTTTTTT,CASNYRGRGTGELFF
TRBD2,TRBV4-2,17,-,TRBJ2-1,TGTGCCAGCAGCCAAGATCTAGGGGAGGGCCTCGGCAATGAGCAGTTCTTC,CASSQDLGEGLGNEQFF
-,TRBV4-2,15,few,TRBJ1-5,TGTGCCAGCAGCCAAGATAATTCAGGGCATCAGCCCCAGCATTTT,CASSQDNSGHQPQHF
TRBD2,TRBV7-2,16,-,TRBJ2-3,TGTGCCAGCAGCTCCACTGGGGCTAGCGGGACAGATACGCAGTATTTT,CASSSTGASGTDTQYF
TRBD1,TRBV4-3,15,-,TRBJ2-7,TGCGCCAGCAGCCAAGGAAGGGGGCCCGCCTACGAGCAGTACTTC,CASSQGRGPAYEQYF
-,TRBV2,16,once,TRBJ1-6,TGTGCCAGCACTTTGGACGGGAGCTCCTATAATTCACCCCTCCACTTT,CASTLDGSSYNSPLHF
-,TRBV4-2,15,-,TRBJ2-7,TGTGCCAGCAGCCAAGAGGAGGGCAGGGCGCAGGAGCAGTACTTC,CASSQEEGRAQEQYF
-,TRBV27,15,-,TRBJ2-7,TGTGCCAGCAGTTTCGGGCAGGGGCACTCCTACGAGCAGTACTTC,CASSFGQGHSYEQYF
TRBD2,TRBV19,14,once,TRBJ2-5,TGTGCTAGTAGTGCCGGGACTAGCGGGAAAACCCAGTACTTC,CASSAGTSGKTQYF
-,TRBV7-9,14,once,TRBJ1-1,TGTGCCAGCAGCTTAGATGGGGGAGGGGCTGAAGCTTTCTTT,CASSLDGGGAEAFF
-,TRBV9,15,-,TRBJ2-3,TGTGCCAGCAGCCCCCGGGGGGACAACACAGATACGCAGTATTTT,CASSPRGDNTDTQYF
TRBD2,TRBV7-2,15,-,TRBJ2-3,TGTGCCAGCAGAGCGGGAGTGGGTCGCACAGATACGCAGTATTTT,CASRAGVGRTDTQYF
TRBD1,TRBV11-2,14,-,TRBJ1-1,TGTGCCAGCAGCTCGACAGGGGGTTCCACTGAAGCTTTCTTT,CASSSTGGSTEAFF
-,TRBV5-1,13,once,TRBJ1-5,TGCGCCAGCAGCGCGGACTGGAATCAGCCCCAGCATTTT,CASSADWNQPQHF
-,TRBV14,13,-,TRBJ2-7,TGTGCCAGCAGTCGGACAGCATCCTACGAGCAGTACTTC,CASSRTASYEQYF
TRBD1,TRBV28,18,-,TRBJ1-5,TGTGCCAGCAGTTCTCACCGGGACAGGGCCCTTAGCAATCAGCCCCAGCATTTT,CASSSHRDRALSNQPQHF
-,TRBV4-2,16,once,TRBJ1-4,TGTGCCAGCAGCCAAGATCGTGGAGAAGCTAATGAAAAACTGTTTTTT,CASSQDRGEANEKLFF
TRBD2,TRBV9,17,-,TRBJ2-3,TGTGCCAGCAGCGTAGCCTGGGGGGGACTTCTCACAGATACGCAGTATTTT,CASSVAWGGLLTDTQYF
-,TRBV13,12,-,TRBJ1-3,TGTGCCAGCAGCTCCTATGGAAACACCATATATTTT,CASSSYGNTIYF
-,TRBV28,13,-,TRBJ1-5,TGTGCCAGCAGTTTTGCAGGGGCAGGGCCCCAGCATTTT,CASSFAGAGPQHF
-,TRBV19,13,-,TRBJ1-5,TGTGCCAGTAGTGGGGCGAGGTTACAGCCCCAGCATTTT,CASSGARLQPQHF
-,TRBV27,13,-,TRBJ2-7,TGTGCCAGCAGTTTATACCCGCGCTACGAGCAGTACTTC,CASSLYPRYEQYF
TRBD1,TRBV28,18,-,TRBJ2-5,TGTGCCAGCAGTTTCGGGACAGGGGGCTCCTACAAAAAAGAGACCCAGTACTTC,CASSFGTGGSYKKETQYF
-,TRBV27,12,-,TRBJ2-7,TGTGCCAGCAGCGACTACTCCTACGAGCAGTACTTC,CASSDYSYEQYF
TRBD2,TRBV5-4,17,-,TRBJ2-3,TGTGCCAGCAGCTCTGGGGGGCTAGCGGGAGTCCAAGATACGCAGTATTTT,CASSSGGLAGVQDTQYF
TRBD2,TRBV28,14,-,TRBJ2-7,TGTGCCAGCAGTCCACTAGCGGGAGACTACGAGCAGTACTTC,CASSPLAGDYEQYF
TRBD2,TRBV27,18,-,TRBJ2-7,TGTGCCAGCAGTTTCTTCTACGTGACTAGCGGGAGGACCTACGAGCAGTACTTC,CASSFFYVTSGRTYEQYF
TRBD1,TRBV15,16,-,TRBJ2-5,TGTGCCACCAGCAGAGATTTGGGACAGGTGGTAGAGACCCAGTACTTC,CATSRDLGQVVETQYF
TRBD1,TRBV7-9,15,-,TRBJ2-2,TGTGCCAGCAGCGTAAGACAGGGCCTCACCGGGGAGCTGCTTTTT,CASSVRQGLTGELLF
-,TRBV13,15,once,TRBJ2-2,TGTGCCAGCCTATGGCGGGCCGGACCAACCGGGGAGCTGTTTTTT,CASLWRAGPTGELFF
-,TRBV28,17,-,TRBJ1-4,TGTGCCAGCAGTTTACGGCAGGGCAAGTGGACTAATGAAAAACTGTTTTTT,CASSLRQGKWTNEKLFF
-,TRBV4-3,15,-,TRBJ1-4,TGCGCCAGCAGCCAAGAATCCCGGGAAGGTGAAAAACTGTTTTTT,CASSQESREGEKLFF